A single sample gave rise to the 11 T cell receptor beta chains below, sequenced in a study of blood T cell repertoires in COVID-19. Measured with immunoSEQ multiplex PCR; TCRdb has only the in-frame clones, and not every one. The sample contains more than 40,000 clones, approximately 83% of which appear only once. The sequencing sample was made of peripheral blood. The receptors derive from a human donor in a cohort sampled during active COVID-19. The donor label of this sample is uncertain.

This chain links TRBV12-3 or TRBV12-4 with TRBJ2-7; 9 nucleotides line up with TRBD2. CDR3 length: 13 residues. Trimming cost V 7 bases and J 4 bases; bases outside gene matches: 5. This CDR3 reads CASKTSGGYEQYF. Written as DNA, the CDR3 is TGTGCCAGCAAGACTAGCGGAGGGTACGAGCAGTACTTC.

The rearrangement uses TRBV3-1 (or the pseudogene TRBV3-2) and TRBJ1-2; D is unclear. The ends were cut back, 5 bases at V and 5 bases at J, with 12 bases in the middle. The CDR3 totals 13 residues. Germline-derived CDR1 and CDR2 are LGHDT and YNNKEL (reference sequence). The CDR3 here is CASSSSTSYGYTF. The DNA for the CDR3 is TGTGCCAGCAGCTCAAGCACGAGTTATGGCTACACCTTC.

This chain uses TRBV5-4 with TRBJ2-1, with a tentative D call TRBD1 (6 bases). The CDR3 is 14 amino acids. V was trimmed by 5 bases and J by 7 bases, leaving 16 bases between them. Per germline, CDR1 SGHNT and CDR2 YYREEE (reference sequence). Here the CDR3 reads CASRVKGDRNEQFF. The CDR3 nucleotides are TGTGCCAGCAGGGTGAAGGGGGACCGTAATGAGCAGTTCTTC.

The CDR3: CASSLNTQGTGYTF. The CDR3 nucleotides read TGTGCCAGCAGCTTAAATACGCAGGGGACTGGCTACACCTTC. V usage is TRBV7-8 and J usage is TRBJ1-2; TRBD1 might be the D (6 bases). V was pared by 2 bases and J by 7 bases, with 14 bases between. The germline V gene encodes CDR1 SGHVS and CDR2 FQNEAQ. The CDR3 length is 14 residues.

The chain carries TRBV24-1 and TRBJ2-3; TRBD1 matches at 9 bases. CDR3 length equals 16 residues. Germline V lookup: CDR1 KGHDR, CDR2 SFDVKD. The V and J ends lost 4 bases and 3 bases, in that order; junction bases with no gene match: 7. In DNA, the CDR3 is TGTGCCACCAGTGACCCGGGACAGGGCCTTACAGATACGCAGTATTTT. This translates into CATSDPGQGLTDTQYF.

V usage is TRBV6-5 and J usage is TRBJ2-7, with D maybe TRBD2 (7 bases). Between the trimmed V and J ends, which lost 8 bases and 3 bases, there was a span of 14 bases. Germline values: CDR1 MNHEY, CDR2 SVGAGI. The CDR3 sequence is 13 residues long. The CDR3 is CASGTGGRYEQYF. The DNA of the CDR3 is TGTGCCAGCGGTACGGGGGGCCGCTACGAGCAGTACTTC.

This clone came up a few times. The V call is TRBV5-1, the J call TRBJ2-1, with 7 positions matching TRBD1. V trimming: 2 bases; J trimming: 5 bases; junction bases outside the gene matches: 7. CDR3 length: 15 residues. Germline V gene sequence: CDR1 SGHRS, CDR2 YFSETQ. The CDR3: CASSLSGTVNNEQFF. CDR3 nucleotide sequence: TGCGCCAGCAGCTTATCCGGGACAGTCAACAATGAGCAGTTCTTC. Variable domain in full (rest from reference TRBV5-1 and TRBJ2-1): KAGVTQTPRYLIKTRGQQVTLSCSPISGHRSVSWYQQTPGQGLQFLFEYFSETQRNKGNFPGRFSGRQFSNSRSEMNVSTLELGDSALYLCASSLSGTVNNEQFFGPGTRLTVL.

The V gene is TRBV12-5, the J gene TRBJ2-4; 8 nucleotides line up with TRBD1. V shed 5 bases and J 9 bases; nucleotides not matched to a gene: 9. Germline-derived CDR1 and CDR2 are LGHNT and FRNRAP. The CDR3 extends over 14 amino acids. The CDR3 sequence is CASGLQTGGSIQYF. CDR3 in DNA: TGTGCTAGTGGTCTGCAAACAGGGGGGAGCATTCAGTACTTC. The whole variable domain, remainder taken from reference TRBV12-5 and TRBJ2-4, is DARVTQTPRHKVTEMGQEVTMRCQPILGHNTVFWYRQTMMQGLELLAYFRNRAPLDDSGMPKDRFSAEMPDATLATLKIQPSEPRDSAVYFCASGLQTGGSIQYFGAGTRLSVL.

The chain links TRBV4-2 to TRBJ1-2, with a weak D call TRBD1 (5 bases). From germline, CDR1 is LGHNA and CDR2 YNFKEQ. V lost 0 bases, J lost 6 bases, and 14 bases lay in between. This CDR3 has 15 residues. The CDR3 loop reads CASSQERGQGHGYTF. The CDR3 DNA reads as TGTGCCAGCAGCCAAGAAAGGGGCCAGGGCCATGGCTACACCTTC.

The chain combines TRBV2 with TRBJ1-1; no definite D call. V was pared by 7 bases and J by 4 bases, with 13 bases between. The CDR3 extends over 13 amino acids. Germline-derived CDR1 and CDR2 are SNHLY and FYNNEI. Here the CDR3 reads CASINSILTEAFF. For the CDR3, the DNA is TGTGCCAGCATCAACTCCATACTCACTGAAGCTTTCTTT.

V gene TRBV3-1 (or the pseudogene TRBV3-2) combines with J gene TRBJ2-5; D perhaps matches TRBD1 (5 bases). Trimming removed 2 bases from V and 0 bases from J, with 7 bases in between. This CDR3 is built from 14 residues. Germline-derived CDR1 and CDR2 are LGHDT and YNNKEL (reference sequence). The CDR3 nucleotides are TGTGCCAGCAGCCAATGGGGCCACCAAGAGACCCAGTACTTC. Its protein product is CASSQWGHQETQYF.